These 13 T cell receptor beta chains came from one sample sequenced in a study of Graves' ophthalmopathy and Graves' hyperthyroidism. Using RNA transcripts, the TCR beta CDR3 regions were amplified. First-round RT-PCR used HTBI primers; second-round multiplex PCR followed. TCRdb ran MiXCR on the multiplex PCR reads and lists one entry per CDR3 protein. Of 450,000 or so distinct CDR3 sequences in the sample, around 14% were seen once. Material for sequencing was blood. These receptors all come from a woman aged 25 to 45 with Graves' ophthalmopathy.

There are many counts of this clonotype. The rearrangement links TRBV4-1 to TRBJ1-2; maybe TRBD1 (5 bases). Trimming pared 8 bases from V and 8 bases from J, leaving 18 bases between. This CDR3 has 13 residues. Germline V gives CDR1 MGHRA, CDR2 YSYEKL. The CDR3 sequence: CASGRDGGDGYTF. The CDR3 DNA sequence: TGCGCCAGCGGCCGGGACGGGGGGGACGGCTACACCTTC.

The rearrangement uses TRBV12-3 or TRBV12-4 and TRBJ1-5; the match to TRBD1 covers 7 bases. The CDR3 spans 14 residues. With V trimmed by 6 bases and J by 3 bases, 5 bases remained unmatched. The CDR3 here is CASRGQVDNQPQHF. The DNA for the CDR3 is TGTGCCAGCAGAGGACAGGTTGACAATCAGCCCCAGCATTTT.

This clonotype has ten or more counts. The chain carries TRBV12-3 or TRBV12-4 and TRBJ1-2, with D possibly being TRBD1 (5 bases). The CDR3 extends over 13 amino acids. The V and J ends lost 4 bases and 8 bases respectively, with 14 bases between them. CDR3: CASSWGDLRGYTF. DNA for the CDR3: TGTGCCAGCAGTTGGGGGGACCTTCGAGGCTACACCTTC.

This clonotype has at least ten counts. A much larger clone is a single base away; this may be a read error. The CDR3 region is CASSDRNTGELFF. The DNA of the CDR3 is TGTGCCAGCAGTGACAGGAACACCGGGGAGCTGTTTTTT. This chain joins TRBV6-4 and TRBJ2-2; unclear D gene. The CDR3 consists of 13 residues. CDR1 and CDR2 (germline): MRHNA, SNTAGT. Trimming cost V 2 bases and J 1 base, with 2 bases left between them.

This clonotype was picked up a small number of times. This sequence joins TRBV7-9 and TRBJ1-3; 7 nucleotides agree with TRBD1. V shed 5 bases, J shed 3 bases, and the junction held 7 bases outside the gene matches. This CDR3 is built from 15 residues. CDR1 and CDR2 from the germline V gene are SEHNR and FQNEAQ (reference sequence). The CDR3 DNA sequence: TGTGCCAGCAGCCCACAGGGGCGGTATGGAAACACCATATATTTT. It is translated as CASSPQGRYGNTIYF.

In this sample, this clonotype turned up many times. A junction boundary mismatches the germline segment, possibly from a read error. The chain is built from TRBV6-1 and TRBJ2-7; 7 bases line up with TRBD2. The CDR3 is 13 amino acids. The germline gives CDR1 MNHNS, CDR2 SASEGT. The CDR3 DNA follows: TGTGCCGGCAGACCCGGGACTATAGCCGAGCAGTACTTC. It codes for CAGRPGTIAEQYF.

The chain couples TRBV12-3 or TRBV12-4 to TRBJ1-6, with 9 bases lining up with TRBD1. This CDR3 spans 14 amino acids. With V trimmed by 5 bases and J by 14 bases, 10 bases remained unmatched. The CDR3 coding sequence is TGTGCCAGCAGTATAACAGGGGGCGATCGTTCCCTCCACTTT. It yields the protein CASSITGGDRSLHF.

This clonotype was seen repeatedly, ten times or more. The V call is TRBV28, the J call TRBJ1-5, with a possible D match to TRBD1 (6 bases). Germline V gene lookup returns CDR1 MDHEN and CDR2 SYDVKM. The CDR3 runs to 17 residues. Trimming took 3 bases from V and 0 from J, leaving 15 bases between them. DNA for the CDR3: TGTGCCAGCAGTTTCCCAAGGAGGGGGTATAGCAATCAGCCCCAGCATTTT. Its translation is CASSFPRRGYSNQPQHF.

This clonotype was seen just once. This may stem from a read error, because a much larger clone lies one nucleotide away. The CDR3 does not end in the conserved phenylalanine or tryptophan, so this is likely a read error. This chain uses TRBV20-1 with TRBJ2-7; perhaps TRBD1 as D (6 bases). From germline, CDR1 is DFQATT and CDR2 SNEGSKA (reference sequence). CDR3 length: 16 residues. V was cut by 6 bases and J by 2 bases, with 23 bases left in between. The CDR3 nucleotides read TGCAGTGCCAAGGGAATGTCGACAGGCCGTACCTACGAGCAGTACTAC. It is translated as CSAKGMSTGRTYEQYY.

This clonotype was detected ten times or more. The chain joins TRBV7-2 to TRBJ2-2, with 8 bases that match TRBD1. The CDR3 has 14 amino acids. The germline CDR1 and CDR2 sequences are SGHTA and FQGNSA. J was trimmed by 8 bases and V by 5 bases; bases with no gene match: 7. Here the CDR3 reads CASSLRTGPGELFF. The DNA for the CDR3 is TGTGCCAGCAGCCTACGGACAGGGCCAGGGGAGCTGTTTTTT. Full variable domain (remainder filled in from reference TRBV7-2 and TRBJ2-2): GAGVSQSPSNKVTEKGKDVELRCDPISGHTALYWYRQSLGQGLEFLIYFQGNSAPDKSGLPSDRFSAERTGGSVSTLTIQRTQQEDSAVYLCASSLRTGPGELFFGEGSRLTVL.

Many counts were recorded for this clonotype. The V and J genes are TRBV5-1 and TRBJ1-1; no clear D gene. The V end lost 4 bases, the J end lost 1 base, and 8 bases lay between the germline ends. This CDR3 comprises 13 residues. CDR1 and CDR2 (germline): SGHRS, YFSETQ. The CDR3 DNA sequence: TGCGCCAGCAGCCGCGAAGGGAACACTGAAGCTTTCTTT. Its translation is CASSREGNTEAFF.

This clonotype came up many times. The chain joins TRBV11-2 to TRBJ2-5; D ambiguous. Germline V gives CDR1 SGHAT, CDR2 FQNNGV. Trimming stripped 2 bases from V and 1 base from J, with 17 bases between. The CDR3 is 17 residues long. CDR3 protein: CASSLRGDTLGQETQYF. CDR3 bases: TGTGCCAGCAGCTTACGAGGAGACACTCTAGGCCAAGAGACCCAGTACTTC.

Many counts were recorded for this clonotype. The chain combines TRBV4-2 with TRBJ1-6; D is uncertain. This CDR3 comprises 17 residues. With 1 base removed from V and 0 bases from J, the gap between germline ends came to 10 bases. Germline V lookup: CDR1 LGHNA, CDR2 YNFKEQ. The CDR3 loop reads CASSQGVMSSYNSPLHF. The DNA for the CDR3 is TGTGCCAGCAGCCAAGGGGTCATGAGCTCCTATAATTCACCCCTCCACTTT.